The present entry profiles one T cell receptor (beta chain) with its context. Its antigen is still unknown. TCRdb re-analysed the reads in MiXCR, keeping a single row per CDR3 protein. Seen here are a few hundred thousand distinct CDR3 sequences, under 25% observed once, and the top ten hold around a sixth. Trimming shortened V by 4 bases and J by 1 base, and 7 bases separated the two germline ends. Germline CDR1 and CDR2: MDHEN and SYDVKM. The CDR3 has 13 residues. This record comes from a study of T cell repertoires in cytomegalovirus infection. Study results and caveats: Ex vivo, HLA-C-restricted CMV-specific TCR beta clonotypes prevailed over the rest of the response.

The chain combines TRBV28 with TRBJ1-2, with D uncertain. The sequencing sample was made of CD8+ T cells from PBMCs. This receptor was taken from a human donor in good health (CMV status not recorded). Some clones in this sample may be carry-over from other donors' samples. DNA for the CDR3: TGTGCCAGCAGTTCCGTGGGTAACTATGGCTACACCTTC. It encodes CASSSVGNYGYTF.